One T cell receptor beta chain is described in this entry. Sequencing used immunoSEQ multiplex PCR; TCRdb keeps in-frame clones, though not all of them. The table records about 440,000 clones, around 89% of them present only once. Patients from Seattle were sampled longitudinally, starting during active infection. This sample is drawn from a study of blood T cell repertoires in COVID-19. The CDR3 has 21 residues. The sample consisted of peripheral blood. V gene TRBV21-1 combines with J gene TRBJ2-7; TRBD1 is the table's D call and was not checked against the DNA. TRBV21-1 is listed as a pseudogene. This clonotype was sampled from a woman in her forties or fifties with COVID-19, enrolled during active disease. CDR3 protein: CASSKRGLKRLVRSPSYEQYF. For the CDR3, the DNA is TGTGCCAGCAGCAAAAGGGGGCTTAAGAGACTAGTGAGGAGCCCATCCTACGAGCAGTACTTC.